This note documents a single TCR beta chain sequence. Its antigen is not identified. These data originate in a study of radiation and T cells in renal cell carcinoma. General study results and limits: Without pretreatment biopsies, baseline tumor clonotype presence was undetermined.

Sample time point: blood 2 weeks post-SBRT. Regarding treatment: 15 Gy SBRT to primary tumor, nephrectomy 4 weeks later. The CDR3 runs 15 residues. Losses at the gene ends were 7 bases for V and 2 bases for J; bases not matched to a gene: 7. Germline values: CDR1 SNHLY, CDR2 FYNNEI. The repertoire was sequenced with immunoSEQ multiplex PCR; TCRdb's copy has only in-frame clones and lacks some. In the table there are 100,000 to 150,000 clones, around 82% of which are singletons. This clonotype was sampled from a man aged 50 or older with renal cell carcinoma. V usage is TRBV2 and J usage is TRBJ1-2, with 10 bases matching TRBD1. The input for sequencing was blood, taken from a patient whose treatment included radiotherapy and nephrectomy. CDR3: CASNPRTGGNYGYTF. CDR3 DNA: TGTGCCAGCAACCCAAGGACAGGGGGAAACTATGGCTACACCTTC.